This TCR beta chain was found in a study of shared clonotypes between healthy human individuals. The naive CD8 subset, CD45RO-negative cells positively selected for CCR7, excluded terminally differentiated effector memory CD45RA+ cells. CDR1 and CDR2 from the germline V gene are SEHNR and FQNEAQ (reference sequence). The length of the CDR3 is 14 residues. V trimming: 7 bases; J trimming: 3 bases; junction bases outside the gene matches: 8. Data came from immunoSEQ multiplex PCR; TCRdb stores just in-frame clones and leaves some out. The sample records around 1,900,000 clones, roughly 95% being singletons.

The sample was naive CD8+ T cells from PBMCs. The origin of this receptor is a man aged 18 to 30 in good health. Some clones in this sample may be carry-over from other donors' samples. The chain employs TRBV7-9 and TRBJ2-5; 7 bases line up with TRBD1. The CDR3 nucleotides read TGTGCCAGCATAGACGGCCAGGGGGAAGAGACCCAGTACTTC. Translating gives CASIDGQGEETQYF.